The 5 T cell receptor beta chains below were found in one sample sequenced in a study of radiotherapy plus CTLA-4 blockade in lung cancer. This table comes from immunoSEQ multiplex PCR, and its TCRdb copy is limited to in-frame clones, with some not included. The data show roughly 53,000 clones, roughly 86% seen once. The sample in question was peripheral blood, obtained from a patient treated with radiotherapy plus ipilimumab. Source of these receptors: a human donor with non-small cell lung cancer whose response to radiotherapy plus ipilimumab could not be evaluated.

The chain couples TRBV4-2 to TRBJ2-7; D ambiguous. Germline CDR1 is LGHNA and CDR2 is YNFKEQ. The germline V and J ends were trimmed by 10 bases and 0 bases, with 13 bases remaining between them. The CDR3 is 13 amino acids. The CDR3 region is CATKDRSSYEQYF. Written as DNA, the CDR3 is TGTGCCACCAAAGACCGGAGCTCCTACGAGCAGTACTTC.

The gene calls are TRBV28 and TRBJ2-1, with D possibly matching TRBD2 (6 bases). Trimming took off 6 bases at V and 8 bases at J, with 29 bases between the two ends. Per the germline V gene, CDR1 is MDHEN and CDR2 is SYDVKM. The CDR3 length is 18 residues. CDR3 residues: CASSTGTEELWTGDEQFF. DNA for the CDR3: TGTGCCAGCAGCACCGGGACCGAGGAGCTATGGACGGGAGATGAGCAGTTCTTC.

This clone was seen just once. This chain uses TRBV14 with TRBJ2-5, with TRBD1 matching 9 bases. Germline V CDR1 and CDR2: SGHDN, FVKESK. This CDR3 is 16 amino acids long. The trim removed 4 bases at V and 5 bases at J, leaving 11 bases unmatched. CDR3 sequence reads: CASSRNTGGRRETQYF. The CDR3 DNA reads as TGTGCCAGCAGCCGTAATACAGGGGGCAGGAGGGAGACCCAGTACTTC.

This clone appeared a few times. V is TRBV11-2 and J is TRBJ2-1, with 13 bases aligning to TRBD2. The CDR3 sequence is 17 residues long. With V trimmed by 4 bases and J by 5 bases, 8 bases remained unmatched. CDR1 is SGHAT and CDR2 is FQNNGV in the germline V gene. The CDR3 protein is CASSSTAGTSGNNEQFF. The DNA for the CDR3 is TGTGCCAGCAGCTCCACCGCCGGGACTAGCGGGAACAATGAGCAGTTCTTC.

V is TRBV6-6 and J is TRBJ1-1; 7 nucleotides line up with TRBD1. Per germline, CDR1 MNHNY and CDR2 SVGAGI (reference sequence). Losses at the gene ends were 6 bases for V and 8 bases for J; bases not matched to a gene: 9. This CDR3 spans 13 amino acids. This CDR3 reads CASSRRRGLEAFF. The DNA of the CDR3 is TGTGCCAGCAGCCGCCGGAGGGGGCTAGAAGCTTTCTTT.